This TCR beta chain was documented in a study of T cells in Graves' hyperthyroidism and ophthalmopathy. At least ten counts were recorded for this clonotype. Regions amplified from RNA transcripts were the TCR beta CDR3 regions. HTBI primers drove first-round RT-PCR of the TCR CDR3. TCRdb re-called the multiplex PCR reads through MiXCR, storing one row per CDR3 protein. The table records about 410,000 distinct CDR3 sequences, roughly 14% of them present only once. Germline loops: CDR1 DFQATT, CDR2 SNEGSKA (reference sequence). The CDR3 covers 14 residues. Trimming shortened V by 4 bases and J by 4 bases, and 14 bases separated the two germline ends.

The sample was blood. The clonotype comes from a man in his late teens or twenties with Graves' ophthalmopathy. The chain employs TRBV20-1 and TRBJ1-5, with D perhaps matching TRBD1 (5 bases). Here the CDR3 DNA reads TGCAGTGCTAATCCAGGGTACTTGAATCAGCCCCAGCATTTT. Amino acids: CSANPGYLNQPQHF.